This entry concerns a single T cell receptor (beta chain). Sequencing ends 3 residues short of the CDR3 end; the germline J gene provides the rest. Mixed chimerism was transient after nonmyeloablative marrow transplants from related graft donors. This entry is derived from a study of Tregs in tolerant kidney transplant recipients. Germline assignment: CDR1 SGHVS and CDR2 FQNEAQ. The CDR3 loop spans 14 amino acids. V lost 1 base and J 7 bases, leaving 10 bases between the germline ends. Only in-frame clones appear in the TCRdb table, and some are missing; sequencing was by immunoSEQ multiplex PCR. The table lists about 15,000 clones.

The receptor was isolated from a human patient who received a combined kidney and bone marrow transplant. The graft donor may account for some of the T cells. The specimen was CD4+ T cells from blood (PBMCs), collected 12 months after the transplant. V gene TRBV7-8 combines with J gene TRBJ1-4; D call uncertain. CDR3 DNA, as far as it was read: TGTGCCAGCAGCTTAGGGGCACTGGGTGAAAAA. Translated: CASSLGALGEK. The complete CDR3 protein is CASSLGALGEKLFF.